Only a few counts were recorded for the clone carrying this T cell receptor (beta chain). Trimming pared 8 bases from V and 6 bases from J, leaving 13 bases between. This CDR3 is 13 amino acids long. This specimen comes from a study of T cell repertoires in cytomegalovirus infection. Study-wide background: TCR beta signatures that were public indicated CMV infection and matching HLA type.

MiXCR, applied by TCRdb to the reads, yields one record per CDR3 protein. The profile shows under 800,000 distinct CDR3 sequences, 20% to 30% of them singletons. This receptor was taken from a human donor in good health (CMV status not recorded). Some clones in this sample may be carry-over from other donors' samples. Sequencing was performed on CD8+ T cells from PBMCs. The chain links TRBV12-3 or TRBV12-4 to TRBJ2-2; D is undetermined. The CDR3 nucleotides are TGTGCCAGCTCCCTTTATGGGGCCGGGGAGCTGTTTTTT. Its protein is CASSLYGAGELFF.